This T cell receptor beta chain comes out of a study of blood T cell repertoires in COVID-19. Overall study context: Collection of acute and convalescent COVID-19 samples took place in the United States, Italy and Spain. The analysed material was cDNA or gDNA that came from T cells, B-cell-depleted T cells, or PBMCs.

CDR3 length equals 18 residues. The germline CDR1 and CDR2 sequences are WSHSY and SAAADI. Trimming pared 6 bases from V and 1 base from J, leaving 24 bases between. A few counts support this clone. As handled by the study authors: The authors estimated nucleated cell counts from reference gene primer amplification. The data were produced by immunoSEQ multiplex PCR, yet TCRdb's version contains in-frame clones alone and is incomplete. V and J calls and clone size follow that table, whereas D and trimming were derived from the DNA. The data hold 310,000 or so clones, with 87% observed a single time. J is TRBJ1-1 and V is TRBV10-2; a weak D match, TRBD1 (5 bases). The receptor comes from a woman between 18 and 30 years old who had recovered from COVID-19. Input material: PBMCs or T cells enriched from blood (not recorded which). In DNA form, the CDR3 reads TGCGCCAGCAGAACCCTCGGGGGGGAGTTAAAGCAGAACACTGAAGCTTTCTTT. Its translation: CASRTLGGELKQNTEAFF.